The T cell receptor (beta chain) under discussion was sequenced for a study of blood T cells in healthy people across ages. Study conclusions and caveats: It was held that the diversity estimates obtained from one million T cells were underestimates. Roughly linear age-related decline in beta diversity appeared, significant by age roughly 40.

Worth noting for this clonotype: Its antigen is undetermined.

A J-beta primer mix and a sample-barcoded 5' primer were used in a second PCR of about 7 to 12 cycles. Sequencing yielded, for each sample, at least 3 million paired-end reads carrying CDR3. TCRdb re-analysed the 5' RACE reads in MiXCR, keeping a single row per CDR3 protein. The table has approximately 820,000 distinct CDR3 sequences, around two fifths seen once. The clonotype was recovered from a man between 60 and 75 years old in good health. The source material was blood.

CDR3 coding DNA: TGTGCCAGCAGCCCTTGGGGCAATGAGCAGTTCTTC. It is translated as CASSPWGNEQFF. The V gene is TRBV7-9, the J gene TRBJ2-1; D is undetermined. The CDR3 runs 12 residues. CDR1 is SEHNR and CDR2 is FQNEAQ in the germline V gene (reference sequence). Trimming stripped 5 bases from V and 6 bases from J, with 8 bases between.